This T cell receptor (beta chain) was captured by sequencing in a study of T cell responses to AZD1222 COVID-19 vaccine. Across the whole study: Pooled together were second doses at about 4 or about 12 weeks.

Study conclusions and caveats: The sample set comprised mostly white British donors with more females, and clonal diversity was possibly underestimated. As reported, nearly half of all spike-specific TCRs target variant regions that are unmutated. There were vaccine-associated CD4 TCRs across spike, dominant at 160-218 and 743-854.

With regard to this clone: What it binds is unknown.

Sequencing used immunoSEQ multiplex PCR; TCRdb keeps in-frame clones, though not all of them. The table shows about 100,000 clones, with about 90% occurring only once. The CDR3 consists of 15 residues. Germline CDR1 is SGDLS and CDR2 is YYNGEE. V dropped 3 bases and J dropped 3 bases, with 14 bases sitting between them. The source is an adult in good health. The sequenced sample was peripheral blood, obtained on day 0 of AZD1222 vaccination. J is TRBJ2-3 and V is TRBV9; D gene uncertain. The CDR3 nucleotides read TGTGCCAGCAGCGAGGGCCCTGGCGCTACAGATACGCAGTATTTT. Translation gives CASSEGPGATDTQYF.